Below are 15 T cell receptor beta chains sequenced from a single sample in a study of blood T cell repertoires in COVID-19. Sequencing used immunoSEQ multiplex PCR; TCRdb keeps in-frame clones, though not all of them. There are tens of thousands of clones in the sample; about 80% occur only once, and 35% lies in the top ten. Material: peripheral blood. These receptors were taken from a woman in her sixties or seventies with acute or convalescent COVID-19.

The chain joins TRBV5-8 to TRBJ2-3; 9 nucleotides match TRBD1. V lost 3 bases, J lost 2 bases, and 4 bases stayed unmatched. CDR1 is SGHTS and CDR2 is YDEGEE in the germline V gene. CDR3 length: 15 residues. The CDR3 reads CASSSGTGFTDTQYF. CDR3 DNA: TGTGCCAGCAGCTCCGGGACAGGGTTCACAGATACGCAGTATTTT.

This chain connects TRBV19 to TRBJ2-2; TRBD1 is a possible D gene (5 bases). Trimming cost V 6 bases and J 5 bases, with 16 bases left between them. The CDR3 is 15 residues long. Germline assignment: CDR1 LNHDA and CDR2 SQIVND (reference sequence). In nucleotides, the CDR3 is TGTGCCAGTAGCGGTAGTGGACATCCGACCGGGGAGCTGTTTTTT. Amino acids: CASSGSGHPTGELFF.

This chain connects TRBV10-3 to TRBJ1-2; 11 bases line up with TRBD1. Germline CDR1 is ENHRY and CDR2 is SYGVKD. V was clipped by 4 bases and J by 3 bases; unmatched bases: 4. The CDR3 covers 15 residues. This CDR3 reads CAISGGTGGDYGYTF. In nucleotides, the CDR3 is TGTGCCATCAGTGGCGGGACAGGGGGAGACTATGGCTACACCTTC.

This clone was observed a single time. This sequence joins TRBV6-5 and TRBJ1-3, with D unclear. The CDR3 is made up of 15 amino acids. V lost 5 bases and J 2 bases, leaving 13 bases between the germline ends. Germline lookup yields CDR1 MNHEY and CDR2 SVGAGI. The CDR3 coding sequence is TGTGCCAGCAGTATGGGAGTATCCCCTGGAAACACCATATATTTT. It encodes CASSMGVSPGNTIYF.

The rearrangement joins TRBV6-2 or TRBV6-3 to TRBJ2-1; D unclear. V was trimmed by 3 bases and J by 3 bases, leaving 6 bases between them. Germline CDR1 is MNHEY and CDR2 is SVGEGT. This CDR3 comprises 13 residues. DNA of the CDR3: TGTGCCAGCAGTTATTCGGTCTACAATGAGCAGTTCTTC. Protein sequence: CASSYSVYNEQFF.

The chain employs TRBV11-2 and TRBJ2-4; a weak D match, TRBD1 (6 bases). The germline V gene encodes CDR1 SGHAT and CDR2 FQNNGV. V was clipped by 4 bases and J by 1 base, with 14 bases between them. The CDR3 totals 16 residues. CDR3 residues: CASSSGLRGAKNIQYF. The CDR3 region has the DNA TGTGCCAGCAGCTCCGGGCTTAGGGGGGCCAAAAACATTCAGTACTTC.

This clone was picked up a small number of times. The genes are TRBV30 and TRBJ1-4, with TRBD1 matching over 7 bases. V shed 5 bases, J shed 5 bases, and the junction held 11 bases outside the gene matches. This CDR3 has 15 amino acids. Germline V gene lookup returns CDR1 GTSNPN and CDR2 SVGIG (reference sequence). In DNA form, the CDR3 reads TGTGCCTGGCGAAGAGGGGGCTCTGGGAATGAAAAACTGTTTTTT. It encodes CAWRRGGSGNEKLFF.

This sequence joins TRBV28 and TRBJ2-1, with 8 bases fitting TRBD2. From germline, CDR1 is MDHEN and CDR2 SYDVKM. This CDR3 is built from 15 residues. The V gene end was trimmed by 6 bases and the J gene end by 5 bases; junction bases not matched to a gene: 9. The CDR3 spells CASSWIGRDDNEQFF. For the CDR3, the DNA is TGTGCCAGCAGCTGGATCGGGAGGGACGACAATGAGCAGTTCTTC. Full variable domain (rest looked up from reference TRBV28 and TRBJ2-1): DVKVTQSSRYLVKRTGEKVFLECVQDMDHENMFWYRQDPGLGLRLIYFSYDVKMKEKGDIPEGYSVSREKKERFSLILESASTNQTSMYLCASSWIGRDDNEQFFGPGTRLTVL.

The V gene is TRBV5-1, the J gene TRBJ1-3, with D possibly being TRBD1 (5 bases). The germline V and J ends were trimmed by 0 bases and 0 bases, with 13 bases remaining between them. This CDR3 has 17 amino acids. CDR1 is SGHRS, CDR2 YFSETQ, per germline. The DNA for the CDR3 is TGCGCCAGCAGCTTGGAGGGGAAAAGGGGCTCTGGAAACACCATATATTTT. Protein sequence: CASSLEGKRGSGNTIYF. The full variable domain, completed using reference TRBV5-1 and TRBJ1-3, is KAGVTQTPRYLIKTRGQQVTLSCSPISGHRSVSWYQQTPGQGLQFLFEYFSETQRNKGNFPGRFSGRQFSNSRSEMNVSTLELGDSALYLCASSLEGKRGSGNTIYFGEGSWLTVV.

The V and J genes are TRBV12-3 or TRBV12-4 and TRBJ1-1; D perhaps matches TRBD1 (5 bases). Between the trimmed V and J ends, which lost 5 bases and 8 bases, there was a span of 12 bases. The CDR3 spans 12 residues. The CDR3 reads CASSLDSYEAFF. CDR3 bases: TGTGCCAGCAGTCTTGACAGTTACGAAGCTTTCTTT.

The CDR3 sequence: CASSLGAGGGTGELFF. The DNA of the CDR3 is TGTGCCAGCAGCTTGGGGGCAGGGGGCGGAACCGGGGAGCTGTTTTTT. This sequence joins TRBV5-6 and TRBJ2-2; 8 positions match TRBD1. With 0 bases clipped from V and 5 bases from J, the junction kept 6 bases outside the gene matches. Germline CDR1 SGHDT, CDR2 YYEEEE. The CDR3 sequence is 16 residues long.

The V call is TRBV10-3, the J call TRBJ1-2, with a possible D match to TRBD1 (6 bases). This CDR3 region has 14 residues. Between the trimmed V and J ends, which lost 3 bases and 4 bases, there was a span of 12 bases. The germline gives CDR1 ENHRY, CDR2 SYGVKD. CDR3 sequence: CAISDTRGSYGYTF. CDR3 nucleotides: TGTGCCATCAGTGACACCAGGGGTAGCTATGGCTACACCTTC.

Details on this clone: At one of its ends the junction is not consistent with the germline gene, which may arise from a read error. The rearrangement joins TRBV19 to TRBJ1-5, with TRBD1 matching 9 bases. This CDR3 spans 15 amino acids. The germline V gene encodes CDR1 LNHDA and CDR2 SQIVND (reference sequence). The CDR3 bases are TGTGCCAGTACCCCAGGGACAGGGAGCAGTCAGCCCCAGCATTTT. As protein: CASTPGTGSSQPQHF.

CDR3 in DNA: TGTGCCAGCAGTTCAACAGGGGGCGCGGCCACTGAAGCTTTCTTT. It translates to CASSSTGGAATEAFF. This chain connects TRBV6-6 to TRBJ1-1, with 9 positions matching TRBD1. CDR3 length: 15 amino acids. Looked up from germline, CDR1 is MNHNY and CDR2 is SVGAGI (reference sequence). V dropped 4 bases and J dropped 4; count of bases not matched to a gene: 7.

The CDR3 bases are TGTGCCAGCCAAAGTGGGCAGCGGAAACTTAACTATGGCTACACCTTC. This encodes CASQSGQRKLNYGYTF. The rearrangement uses TRBV28 and TRBJ1-2; D gene uncertain. CDR3 size: 16 residues. In germline, CDR1 is MDHEN, CDR2 SYDVKM. V was cut by 8 bases and J by 1 base, with 20 bases left in between.